What follows is one T cell receptor beta chain and its context. Its antigen remains unidentified. Germline-derived CDR1 and CDR2 are SQVTM and ANQGSEA. Deletions cut 3 bases from V and 4 bases from J, with 3 bases between. This CDR3 contains 10 residues. This record comes from a study of T-cell memory formation after mild COVID-19. General study points: There were some responding clones in pre-infection memory, which suggested that cross-reactive memory had joined. Among contracting clones, CD4+ were mainly CM/EM and CD8+ enriched in EMRA.

TCRdb used MiXCR to reprocess the 5' RACE reads, holding one entry per CDR3 protein. Altogether roughly 240,000 distinct CDR3 sequences are present, over 15% being singletons, with the ten largest covering 2.1%. The source material was PBMCs or a T cell subset sorted from them (not recorded which). This clonotype originated in an adult woman who had mild COVID-19 (a few samples of this study predate the infection). Cell type and time point are not known. The genes are TRBV29-1 and TRBJ2-5; D is uncertain. As DNA, the CDR3 is TGCAGCGTTGAGGGAGAGACCCAGTACTTC. This sequence encodes CSVEGETQYF.